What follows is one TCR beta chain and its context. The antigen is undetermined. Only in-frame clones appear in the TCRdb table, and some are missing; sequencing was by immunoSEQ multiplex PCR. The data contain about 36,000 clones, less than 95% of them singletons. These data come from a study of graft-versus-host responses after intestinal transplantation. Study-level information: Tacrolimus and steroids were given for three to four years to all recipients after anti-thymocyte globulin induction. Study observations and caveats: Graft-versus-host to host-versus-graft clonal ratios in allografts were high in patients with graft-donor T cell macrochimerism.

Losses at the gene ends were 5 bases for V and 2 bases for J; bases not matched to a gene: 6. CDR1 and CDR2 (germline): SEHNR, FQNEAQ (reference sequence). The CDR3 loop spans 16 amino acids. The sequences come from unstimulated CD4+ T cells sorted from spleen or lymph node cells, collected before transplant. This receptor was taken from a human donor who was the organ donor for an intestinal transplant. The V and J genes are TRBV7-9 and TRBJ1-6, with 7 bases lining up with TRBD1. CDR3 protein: CASSAPGGPYNSPLHF. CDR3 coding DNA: TGTGCCAGCAGCGCCCCAGGGGGGCCCTATAATTCACCCCTCCACTTT.